This T cell receptor (beta chain) was found in a study of CD8+CD57+ T cells in acquired aplastic anemia. As for the study in general: Sorted CD4+ and CD8+ cell DNA averaged around 3 ug.

CDR3 and TCR beta VDJ profiling relied on genomic DNA as the template. TCRdb processed the reads anew with MiXCR; each CDR3 protein has one entry. The data contain about 160,000 distinct CDR3 sequences, around 48% of them singletons. Turning to this clonotype: As yet, its antigen is unknown. A much larger clone lies a single base off, so this may be a read error.

Sequenced patients had shown CD8+CD57+ cell expansion by flow cytometry. CDR1 SGHDN and CDR2 FVKESK come from the germline V gene. CDR3 length: 14 amino acids. General observations from the study: Patients and controls were found to share around 30 CD8+ CDR3 sequences.

The clonotype comes from a human donor with aplastic anemia. J is TRBJ1-3 and V is TRBV14, with TRBD1 matching over 7 bases. The sequenced sample was sorted CD4+, CD8+, or CD8+CD57+ T cells (not recorded which) from PBMCs. The CDR3, as DNA: TGTGCCAGCAGCAAAACAGGGGCTGGAAACGCCATATATTTT. This gives the protein CASSKTGAGNAIYF. Full variable domain (outside the CDR3, taken from reference TRBV14 and TRBJ1-3): EAGVTQFPSHSVIEKGQTVTLRCDPISGHDNLYWYRRVMGKEIKFLLHFVKESKQDESGMPNNRFLAERTGGTYSTLKVQPAELEDSGVYFCASSKTGAGNAIYFGEGSWLTVV.